The 29 T cell receptor beta chains below were found in one sample sequenced in a study of cytomegalovirus exposure and HLA in healthy donors. PCR was performed using 60 Vbeta and 13 Jbeta primers. Only in-frame clones appear in the TCRdb table, and some are missing; sequencing was by immunoSEQ multiplex PCR. Found here are 65,000 to 75,000 clones, approximately 71% of them singletons; the top ten hold under 2.5%. What was sequenced was PBMCs. The receptors shown here come from a woman aged 25 to 45 in good health and CMV-seronegative.

The chain joins TRBV29-1 to TRBJ2-3, with a tentative D call TRBD1 (6 bases). In germline, CDR1 is SQVTM, CDR2 ANQGSEA. The CDR3 length is 12 residues. V gave up 3 bases and J gave up 4 bases, with 8 bases separating them. The CDR3 DNA sequence: TGCAGCGTTGACAGGGGACCAGATACGCAGTATTTT. Amino acid sequence: CSVDRGPDTQYF.

This clone was detected only a few times. The CDR3 here is CASSVSGGAKETQYF. CDR3 coding DNA: TGTGCCAGCAGCGTAAGCGGGGGGGCCAAAGAGACCCAGTACTTC. The gene calls are TRBV9 and TRBJ2-5; TRBD2 matches at 10 bases. The junction had 3 bases not matched to a gene; V was cut back by 1 base and J by 3 bases. Germline CDR1 reads SGDLS; CDR2 reads YYNGEE. CDR3 length: 15 amino acids. The entire variable domain, with the rest obtained from reference TRBV9 and TRBJ2-5, is as follows: DSGVTQTPKHLITATGQRVTLRCSPRSGDLSVYWYQQSLDQGLQFLIQYYNGEERAKGNILERFSAQQFPDLHSELNLSSLELGDSALYFCASSVSGGAKETQYFGPGTRLLVL.

The chain couples TRBV28 to TRBJ1-5; no clear D gene. This CDR3 is 13 amino acids long. Germline CDR1 is MDHEN and CDR2 is SYDVKM. Trimming cost V 6 bases and J 5 bases, with 11 bases left between them. The CDR3 DNA reads as TGTGCCAGCAGGAACAGTCAATATCAGCCCCAGCATTTT. Its translation: CASRNSQYQPQHF. Combining the CDR3 with reference TRBV28 and TRBJ1-5 gives the whole variable domain DVKVTQSSRYLVKRTGEKVFLECVQDMDHENMFWYRQDPGLGLRLIYFSYDVKMKEKGDIPEGYSVSREKKERFSLILESASTNQTSMYLCASRNSQYQPQHFGDGTRLSIL.

This clone showed up just a few times. This chain links TRBV12-5 with TRBJ1-4; unclear D gene. The CDR3 is 14 residues long. Germline V gives CDR1 LGHNT, CDR2 FRNRAP. With 6 bases removed from V and 4 bases from J, the gap between germline ends came to 12 bases. This chain's CDR3 is CASGSGSHNEKLFF. The CDR3 DNA reads as TGTGCTAGTGGATCCGGGAGCCATAATGAAAAACTGTTTTTT.

This clone was seen only a few times. The gene calls are TRBV7-6 and TRBJ2-3; weak D call: TRBD2 (5 bases). V shed 2 bases and J shed 6 bases, with 6 bases lying between them. The germline V gene has CDR1 SGHVS and CDR2 FNYEAQ. The CDR3 totals 12 residues. Here the CDR3 reads CASSLSGDTQYF. The CDR3 bases are TGTGCCAGCAGCTTATCGGGGGATACGCAGTATTTT.

In its sample, this clone was seen once. CDR3 bases: TGCGCCAGCAGCTTACTAGCGGGAGGGGCAGAGACCCAGTACTTC. It yields the protein CASSLLAGGAETQYF. The chain is built from TRBV5-1 and TRBJ2-5; 13 bases line up with TRBD2. The CDR3 consists of 15 residues. The V gene end was trimmed by 2 bases and the J gene end by 4 bases; junction bases not matched to a gene: 2. Germline V gene sequence: CDR1 SGHRS, CDR2 YFSETQ.

V usage is TRBV11-2 and J usage is TRBJ2-5; TRBD1 is a possible D gene (5 bases). The V end was cut by 2 bases, the J end by 2 bases, with 9 bases between. CDR3 length: 14 residues. CDR1 is SGHAT and CDR2 is FQNNGV in the germline V gene. CDR3 DNA: TGTGCCAGCAGCTTATTGGGGCAACAAGAGACCCAGTACTTC. Encoded protein: CASSLLGQQETQYF.

J is TRBJ2-7 and V is TRBV4-1; 9 positions agree with TRBD1. Germline V gives CDR1 MGHRA, CDR2 YSYEKL. V lost 3 bases, J lost 4 bases, and 7 bases stayed unmatched. This CDR3 is built from 15 residues. For the CDR3, the DNA is TGCGCCAGCAGCCAGAATAGGGACAGGGAATACGAGCAGTACTTC. It encodes CASSQNRDREYEQYF.

This chain joins TRBV27 and TRBJ1-2; D gene ambiguous. Looked up from germline, CDR1 is MNHEY and CDR2 is SMNVEV (reference sequence). V lost 6 bases, J lost 0 bases, and 14 bases lay in between. This CDR3 has 15 residues. The CDR3 loop is CASSQSWAPNYGYTF. The CDR3 region has the DNA TGTGCCAGCAGCCAATCATGGGCGCCTAACTATGGCTACACCTTC.

The gene calls are TRBV2 and TRBJ1-4; TRBD1 aligns across 8 bases. Germline CDR1 reads SNHLY; CDR2 reads FYNNEI. V gave up 6 bases and J gave up 5 bases; unmatched junction bases: 5. This CDR3 spans 14 amino acids. In DNA form, the CDR3 reads TGTGCCAGCAGACTCACAGGGGGGAATGAAAAACTGTTTTTT. Residues: CASRLTGGNEKLFF. The entire variable domain, with the rest obtained from reference TRBV2 and TRBJ1-4, is as follows: EPEVTQTPSHQVTQMGQEVILRCVPISNHLYFYWYRQILGQKVEFLVSFYNNEISEKSEIFDDQFSVERPDGSNFTLKIRSTKLEDSAMYFCASRLTGGNEKLFFGSGTQLSVL.

This clone was seen a handful of times. The rearrangement links TRBV7-9 to TRBJ1-2; D is unresolved. The CDR3 is 12 residues long. Deletions cut 6 bases from V and 5 bases from J, with 10 bases between. The germline V gene has CDR1 SEHNR and CDR2 FQNEAQ (reference sequence). The CDR3 DNA reads as TGTGCCAGCAGACTAGGAGATTATGGCTACACCTTC. The encoded protein is CASRLGDYGYTF.

The V and J genes are TRBV7-2 and TRBJ2-7; 9 bases fit TRBD2. Germline assignment: CDR1 SGHTA and CDR2 FQGNSA. The J segment lost 4 bases and the V segment lost 5 bases, leaving 12 bases of the junction unmatched. The CDR3 loop spans 16 amino acids. The DNA of the CDR3 is TGTGCCAGCAGCCTCCTACCGGCGGGGGGGCGGTACGAGCAGTACTTC. Translating it yields CASSLLPAGGRYEQYF.

This clone was recorded only once. The V call is TRBV7-2, the J call TRBJ2-7; weak D call: TRBD1 (6 bases). Trimming shortened V by 5 bases and J by 2 bases, and 13 bases separated the two germline ends. CDR1 is SGHTA and CDR2 is FQGNSA in the germline V gene. This CDR3 is built from 14 residues. CDR3 nucleotide sequence: TGTGCCAGCAGCCCCGGGACATCTACCTACGAGCAGTACTTC. Translation gives CASSPGTSTYEQYF.

This chain links TRBV6-5 with TRBJ1-5; TRBD1 aligns across 7 bases. Germline V gene sequence: CDR1 MNHEY, CDR2 SVGAGI. The CDR3 is made up of 16 amino acids. Unmatched junction bases numbered 6, after V lost 4 bases and J lost 0 bases. CDR3 loop: CASSLFGTASNQPQHF. The CDR3 DNA reads as TGTGCCAGCAGTTTGTTTGGGACAGCTAGCAATCAGCCCCAGCATTTT.

The rearrangement joins TRBV7-9 to TRBJ1-2; D perhaps matches TRBD1 (6 bases). V gave up 5 bases and J gave up 1 base, with 20 bases separating them. The CDR3 is made up of 17 amino acids. Germline assignment: CDR1 SEHNR and CDR2 FQNEAQ (reference sequence). CDR3 nucleotides: TGTGCCAGCAGCCCCTGGACAGTTAGGGATTTTAACTATGGCTACACCTTC. Translated: CASSPWTVRDFNYGYTF.

The chain combines TRBV2 with TRBJ2-3; tentative D call: TRBD2 (7 bases). V was trimmed by 5 bases and J by 9 bases, leaving 12 bases between them. This CDR3 is 12 amino acids long. The germline V gene encodes CDR1 SNHLY and CDR2 FYNNEI. CDR3 DNA: TGTGCCAGCAGTATGGAGGGGGGGACGCAGTATTTT. It specifies CASSMEGGTQYF.

This chain connects TRBV11-2 to TRBJ2-5, with D possibly matching TRBD2 (5 bases). Per germline, CDR1 SGHAT and CDR2 FQNNGV. This CDR3 contains 14 residues. With 0 bases removed from V and 5 bases from J, the gap between germline ends came to 10 bases. The CDR3 is CASSLDTSPETQYF. The CDR3 nucleotides are TGTGCCAGCAGCTTAGATACTAGTCCGGAGACCCAGTACTTC.

The chain combines TRBV7-2 with TRBJ2-2, with 7 bases lining up with TRBD2. Germline V CDR1 and CDR2: SGHTA, FQGNSA. The CDR3 runs 14 residues. With V trimmed by 5 bases and J by 6 bases, 6 bases remained unmatched. The chain's CDR3 is CASSPLLAPGELFF. The DNA of the CDR3 is TGTGCCAGCAGCCCCCTACTAGCGCCCGGGGAGCTGTTTTTT.

This chain joins TRBV2 and TRBJ2-5; 11 bases line up with TRBD2. The end of the DNA is better explained by TRBJ2-7, so the J call may be wrong. Germline V CDR1 and CDR2: SNHLY, FYNNEI. There are 15 residues in the CDR3. CDR3 sequence (DNA): TGTGCCAGCTCCCCCCGTAGCGGGGGGGCCTACGAGCAGTACTTC. Translation: CASSPRSGGAYEQYF.

A few counts support this clone. Here the CDR3 reads CASSLGQGVGNTIYF. CDR3 DNA sequence: TGTGCCAGCAGCTTGGGACAGGGAGTGGGGAACACCATATATTTT. This chain connects TRBV13 to TRBJ1-3; 9 positions agree with TRBD1. With V trimmed by 3 bases and J by 7 bases, 7 bases remained unmatched. Germline lookup yields CDR1 PRHDT and CDR2 FYEKMQ (reference sequence). The CDR3 runs 15 residues.

This chain links TRBV4-3 with TRBJ2-1; possible D gene TRBD2, 5 bases. The CDR3 extends over 16 amino acids. The germline CDR1 and CDR2 sequences are LGHNA and YSLEER. V lost 2 bases to trimming and J lost 3 bases, with 14 bases between them. CDR3 region: CASSQLDLLDYNEQFF. For the CDR3, the DNA is TGCGCCAGCAGCCAACTGGACTTATTGGACTACAATGAGCAGTTCTTC.

The chain recombines TRBV4-2 with TRBJ1-2, with a tentative D call TRBD1 (5 bases). V lost 4 bases and J 6 bases, leaving 15 bases between the germline ends. Germline V gives CDR1 LGHNA, CDR2 YNFKEQ. CDR3 length equals 14 residues. Here the CDR3 reads CASSPTTGGDGYTF. The CDR3 DNA reads TGTGCCAGCAGCCCCACGACGGGGGGTGATGGCTACACCTTC.

The sample holds one count of this clone. The CDR3 sequence is CASSLAQGAGETQYF. The CDR3 nucleotides read TGCGCCAGCAGCTTGGCGCAGGGGGCAGGAGAGACCCAGTACTTC. This chain links TRBV5-1 with TRBJ2-5, with 8 bases aligning to TRBD1. Germline loops: CDR1 SGHRS, CDR2 YFSETQ. The CDR3 consists of 15 residues. The ends lost 0 bases at V and 4 bases at J; junction bases unmatched: 5.

The chain has TRBV11-3 and TRBJ2-2; 8 nucleotides match TRBD2. CDR1 and CDR2 from the germline V gene are SGHNT and YENEEA. V was clipped by 9 bases and J by 4 bases; unmatched bases: 10. CDR3 length: 15 amino acids. The DNA of the CDR3 is TGTGCCAGTAGCCTTAGCGGGACCCTCACCGGGGAGCTGTTTTTT. This sequence encodes CASSLSGTLTGELFF.

The V gene is TRBV10-1, the J gene TRBJ2-5, with 14 positions matching TRBD2. Per the germline V gene, CDR1 is WNHNN and CDR2 is SYGVQD (reference sequence). This CDR3 region has 17 residues. The CDR3 bases are TGCGCGGAGGAGACTAGCGGGGGGGCCCCGGGTAAAGAGACCCAGTACTTC. Its translation is CAEETSGGAPGKETQYF.

The chain recombines TRBV6-6 with TRBJ2-7; 8 bases fit TRBD1. The CDR3 has 16 amino acids. Unmatched junction bases numbered 9, after V lost 2 bases and J lost 3 bases. Germline-derived CDR1 and CDR2 are MNHNY and SVGAGI (reference sequence). CDR3 DNA sequence: TGTGCCAGCAGTTACGGACCGGGACAGGATAACTACGAGCAGTACTTC. Protein product: CASSYGPGQDNYEQYF.

This clone was detected once. The V and J genes are TRBV2 and TRBJ1-5; D may be TRBD1 (5 bases). The CDR3 totals 17 residues. Trimming took off 3 bases at V and 2 bases at J, with 17 bases between the two ends. Germline V gene lookup returns CDR1 SNHLY and CDR2 FYNNEI. The CDR3 sequence is CASSDPAGQVGNQPQHF. As DNA, the CDR3 is TGTGCCAGCAGTGACCCGGCGGGGCAGGTGGGCAATCAGCCCCAGCATTTT. Variable domain in full (rest from reference TRBV2 and TRBJ1-5): EPEVTQTPSHQVTQMGQEVILRCVPISNHLYFYWYRQILGQKVEFLVSFYNNEISEKSEIFDDQFSVERPDGSNFTLKIRSTKLEDSAMYFCASSDPAGQVGNQPQHFGDGTRLSIL.

This chain connects TRBV6-1 to TRBJ1-2; D may be TRBD1 (6 bases). The CDR3 has 12 residues. Germline CDR1 is MNHNS and CDR2 is SASEGT. The germline V and J ends were trimmed by 6 bases and 2 bases, with 7 bases remaining between them. DNA for the CDR3: TGTGCCAGCAGAGGACAGAACTATGGCTACACCTTC. Translated, it gives CASRGQNYGYTF.

The chain carries TRBV7-9 and TRBJ1-6, with 7 bases fitting TRBD1. CDR3 length: 14 amino acids. CDR1 is SEHNR, CDR2 FQNEAQ, per germline (reference sequence). Germline trimming cut 10 bases from V and 0 bases from J; bases unmatched to any gene: 3. CDR3 sequence reads: CAIPGGSYNSPLHF. The CDR3, as DNA: TGTGCCATCCCAGGGGGCTCCTATAATTCACCCCTCCACTTT.